This T cell receptor (beta chain) was identified during a study of T-cell reconstitution after alpha-beta-depleted transplantation in children. Library preparation (for TCRbeta) was performed with unique molecular identifiers. TCRdb called the PCR reads again in MiXCR, with one record for every CDR3 protein. The sample records roughly 500,000 distinct CDR3 sequences, 30% to 35% being singletons. The CDR3 is made up of 16 amino acids. Trimming removed 1 base from V and 2 bases from J, with 12 bases in between. Germline V gene lookup returns CDR1 MNHEY and CDR2 SVGEGT. The source material was PBMCs from the stem cell graft donor, sampled from the stem cell graft. This clonotype was obtained from a human donor who donated a stem cell graft to a child with aplastic anemia. The gene calls are TRBV6-2 or TRBV6-3 and TRBJ1-5; weak D call: TRBD1 (5 bases). CDR3 sequence reads: CASSYYSGSGNQPQHF. The CDR3 coding sequence is TGTGCCAGCAGTTACTACTCAGGGAGTGGCAATCAGCCCCAGCATTTT.